Following are 20 T cell receptor beta chains from one sample sequenced in a study of blood T cell repertoires in COVID-19. Profiled with immunoSEQ multiplex PCR; TCRdb holds only in-frame clones, not every one. The sample records tens of thousands of clones, roughly 88% being singletons. The sample was peripheral blood. The receptors derive from a human donor in a cohort sampled during active COVID-19.

The genes are TRBV7-3 and TRBJ2-1, with a tentative D call TRBD2 (6 bases). The CDR3 extends over 13 amino acids. Trimming pared 8 bases from V and 9 bases from J, leaving 17 bases between. Germline assignment: CDR1 SGHTA and CDR2 FQGTGA. The CDR3 region has the DNA TGTGCCAGCCGCGGGGCAGCCCAATCTGAGCAGTTCTTC. Encoded protein: CASRGAAQSEQFF.

V and J are TRBV15 and TRBJ1-1; D uncertain. In germline, CDR1 is LNHNV, CDR2 YYDKDF (reference sequence). With 4 bases removed from V and 1 base from J, the gap between germline ends came to 10 bases. The CDR3 covers 14 residues. In nucleotides, the CDR3 is TGTGCCACCAGCATGAGCGAGGCGAACACTGAAGCTTTCTTT. Protein: CATSMSEANTEAFF.

The rearrangement uses TRBV2 and TRBJ2-7; 9 nucleotides match TRBD1. The CDR3 spans 14 residues. CDR1 is SNHLY and CDR2 is FYNNEI in the germline V gene. Trimming at V came to 6 bases and at J to 3 bases, leaving 6 bases not matched to a gene. The CDR3 loop reads CASRWGQGRYEQYF. The CDR3 DNA is TGTGCCAGCAGGTGGGGACAGGGTCGCTACGAGCAGTACTTC.

The genes are TRBV7-3 and TRBJ2-2; 8 bases match TRBD2. The CDR3 runs to 16 residues. Germline V gene sequence: CDR1 SGHTA, CDR2 FQGTGA. The V gene end was trimmed by 2 bases and the J gene end by 1 base; junction bases not matched to a gene: 3. The DNA for the CDR3 is TGTGCCAGCAGCTTAGCGGGAGGAGAGAACACCGGGGAGCTGTTTTTT. It specifies CASSLAGGENTGELFF.

The chain has TRBV3-1 (or the pseudogene TRBV3-2) and TRBJ1-1, with TRBD1 matching 9 bases. CDR3 size: 16 residues. J gave up 0 bases and V 4 bases, and 6 bases lay outside the gene matches. The V gene's germline CDR1 is LGHDT and CDR2 YNNKEL (reference sequence). CDR3 loop: CASSLSGTGMNTEAFF. Here the CDR3 DNA reads TGTGCCAGCAGCCTTTCCGGGACAGGGATGAACACTGAAGCTTTCTTT.

J is TRBJ1-1 and V is TRBV11-2; D uncertain. The CDR3 is 14 residues long. Germline V gene data show CDR1 as SGHAT and CDR2 as FQNNGV. V was pared by 4 bases and J by 0 bases, with 9 bases between. The CDR3 is CASSSQAMNTEAFF. The CDR3 DNA reads as TGTGCCAGCAGCTCTCAGGCGATGAACACTGAAGCTTTCTTT.

V is TRBV30 and J is TRBJ2-7; 8 bases map to TRBD1. This CDR3 has 14 residues. The trim removed 2 bases at V and 6 bases at J, leaving 9 bases unmatched. Germline assignment: CDR1 GTSNPN and CDR2 SVGIG (reference sequence). CDR3 nucleotide sequence: TGTGCCTGGAGTCTAGGACAGGGAAAGGGCGAGCAGTACTTC. Encoded protein: CAWSLGQGKGEQYF.

The V call is TRBV5-1, the J call TRBJ2-3; TRBD1 matches 7 bases. This CDR3 is built from 17 residues. Germline loops: CDR1 SGHRS, CDR2 YFSETQ. V was clipped by 5 bases and J by 3 bases; unmatched bases: 15. The chain's CDR3 is CASSLVPGQQRTDTQYF. CDR3 coding DNA: TGCGCCAGCAGTCTAGTACCGGGACAGCAAAGGACAGATACGCAGTATTTT.

This clone showed up just once. The chain combines TRBV4-2 with TRBJ2-5; the D gene is possibly TRBD2 (7 bases). In germline, CDR1 is LGHNA, CDR2 YNFKEQ. CDR3 length equals 16 residues. Trimming removed 1 base at V and 5 bases at J, with 17 bases between. In nucleotides, the CDR3 is TGTGCCAGCAGCCAAGGGGGCGGGGGCGCGGGGGAGACCCAGTACTTC. This gives the protein CASSQGGGGAGETQYF.

The chain combines TRBV9 with TRBJ2-1; the D is unclear. V lost 3 bases, J lost 4 bases, and 11 bases lay in between. Germline values: CDR1 SGDLS, CDR2 YYNGEE. The CDR3 consists of 14 residues. CDR3 coding DNA: TGTGCCAGCAGCGCCGGGTCCTCTTACAATGAGCAGTTCTTC. Residues: CASSAGSSYNEQFF.

In this sample, this clone turned up once. V gene TRBV7-6 combines with J gene TRBJ1-3, with a tentative D call TRBD1 (5 bases). Trimming left V 2 bases short and J 7 bases short, with 12 bases between. The germline CDR1 and CDR2 sequences are SGHVS and FNYEAQ. The CDR3 length is 14 residues. The CDR3 region has the DNA TGTGCCAGCAGCTTATCCCAGGGTCTCAACACCATATATTTT. Translating gives CASSLSQGLNTIYF. The full variable domain, its missing parts supplied by reference TRBV7-6 and TRBJ1-3, is GAGVSQSPRYKVTKRGQDVALRCDPISGHVSLYWYRQALGQGPEFLTYFNYEAQQDKSGLPNDRFSAERPEGSISTLTIQRTEQRDSAMYRCASSLSQGLNTIYFGEGSWLTVV.

This clone showed up just once. J is TRBJ1-3 and V is TRBV10-3; D may be TRBD1 (5 bases). V gave up 0 bases and J gave up 1 base, with 13 bases separating them. From germline, CDR1 is ENHRY and CDR2 SYGVKD. The CDR3 totals 17 residues. The CDR3 protein is CAISESDPHRSGNTIYF. CDR3 bases: TGTGCCATCAGTGAGTCCGACCCCCACAGGTCTGGAAACACCATATATTTT.

This chain connects TRBV5-6 to TRBJ1-3; possible D gene TRBD1, 6 bases. Germline-derived CDR1 and CDR2 are SGHDT and YYEEEE. V dropped 4 bases and J dropped 4 bases, with 12 bases sitting between them. The CDR3 runs 14 residues. The CDR3 DNA reads TGTGCCAGCAGCCCCCCCAGGGGCGGAAACACCATATATTTT. Its translation is CASSPPRGGNTIYF. The whole variable domain, filled in from reference TRBV5-6 and TRBJ1-3, reads DAGVTQSPTHLIKTRGQQVTLRCSPKSGHDTVSWYQQALGQGPQFIFQYYEEEERQRGNFPDRFSGHQFPNYSSELNVNALLLGDSALYLCASSPPRGGNTIYFGEGSWLTVV.

This clone turned up a few times. The gene calls are TRBV6-5 and TRBJ2-7; 7 nucleotides agree with TRBD2. V gave up 6 bases and J gave up 7 bases; unmatched junction bases: 15. The CDR3 sequence is 15 residues long. Germline CDR1 and CDR2: MNHEY and SVGAGI. The CDR3 coding sequence is TGTGCCAGCAGAACCGGGACCCGGGGCGGGGGTGAGCAGTACTTC. Amino acids: CASRTGTRGGGEQYF.

The chain links TRBV18 to TRBJ1-5; D is perhaps TRBD1 (6 bases). V was cut by 2 bases and J by 9 bases, with 14 bases left in between. CDR3 size: 14 residues. The germline CDR1 and CDR2 sequences are KGHSH and LQKENI. The CDR3 loop is CASSPDRSRGPQHF. CDR3 DNA: TGTGCCAGCTCACCAGACAGGTCCCGAGGGCCCCAGCATTTT.

V gene TRBV3-1 (or the pseudogene TRBV3-2) combines with J gene TRBJ2-1; TRBD2 matches 11 bases. Looked up from germline, CDR1 is LGHDT and CDR2 is YNNKEL (reference sequence). The trim removed 3 bases at V and 6 bases at J, leaving 1 base unmatched. The CDR3 has 14 residues. CDR3 sequence: CASSHSGGANEQFF. The CDR3, as DNA: TGTGCCAGCAGCCATAGCGGGGGGGCCAATGAGCAGTTCTTC.

The genes are TRBV5-1 and TRBJ2-3; 7 bases are a match to TRBD2. In germline, CDR1 is SGHRS, CDR2 YFSETQ. V trimming: 4 bases; J trimming: 0 bases; junction bases outside the gene matches: 8. The CDR3 loop spans 16 amino acids. The CDR3 nucleotides are TGCGCCAGCAGCCCCGAGCGGGAAACTAGCACAGATACGCAGTATTTT. Translating gives CASSPERETSTDTQYF.

V usage is TRBV6-5 and J usage is TRBJ2-7, with unresolved D. V lost 0 bases to trimming and J lost 2 bases, with 11 bases between them. This CDR3 region has 15 residues. CDR1 is MNHEY, CDR2 SVGAGI, per germline. CDR3 residues: CASSYSGLLAYEQYF. The CDR3 coding sequence is TGTGCCAGCAGTTACTCGGGCCTACTCGCCTACGAGCAGTACTTC.

This sequence joins TRBV12-3 or TRBV12-4 and TRBJ2-5, with a tentative D call TRBD1 (5 bases). V lost 2 bases and J lost 6, with 10 bases in between. This CDR3 region has 13 residues. The CDR3 bases are TGTGCCAGCAGTTTAAGGGGTCGGCAGACCCAGTACTTC. Its protein product is CASSLRGRQTQYF.

The rearrangement joins TRBV15 to TRBJ1-5, with D perhaps matching TRBD1 (5 bases). CDR3 length equals 16 residues. The ends were cut back, 3 bases at V and 3 bases at J, with 15 bases in the middle. From germline, CDR1 is LNHNV and CDR2 YYDKDF (reference sequence). The CDR3: CATSSGGGANNQPQHF. The DNA of the CDR3 is TGTGCCACCAGCAGCGGGGGAGGGGCCAACAATCAGCCCCAGCATTTT.